A selection of T cell receptor beta chains follows, all from one sample in a study of T-cell reconstitution after alpha-beta-depleted transplantation in children. TCRdb called the PCR reads again in MiXCR, with one record for every CDR3 protein. The sample consists of more than 500,000 distinct CDR3 sequences, 9.5% to 12% of them appearing once. Sequencing used PBMCs, mostly from graft donor cells, obtained 180 days after TCRalphabeta/CD19-depleted stem cell transplant. The receptors shown here come from a female patient between 2 and 15 years old who had a stem cell transplant for aplastic anemia, so the T cells may come from the graft donor. The CDR3 runs from the conserved cysteine through the conserved F or W. A D gene is named only where the DNA matches it firmly. Expanded clones are given a class, and other clones once, few, many or no size at all.

V	D	J	size	DNA	CDR3
TRBV27	TRBD2	TRBJ2-3	few	TGTGCCAGCAGTCTTAGACTAGCGGGAGTGAGCACAGATACGCAGTATTTT	CASSLRLAGVSTDTQYF
TRBV7-8	-	TRBJ2-1	few	TGTGCCAGCAGACCCGGGACGAGCTCCTACAATGAGCAGTTCTTC	CASRPGTSSYNEQFF
TRBV5-1	TRBD1	TRBJ2-7	few	TGCGCCAGCAGCGCGACAGGGGGCCCCCTCTACGAGCAGTACTTC	CASSATGGPLYEQYF
TRBV10-3	TRBD2	TRBJ2-1	-	TGTGCCATCAGTGAATCATTCGGGACTAGCGCCTACAATGAGCAGTTCTTC	CAISESFGTSAYNEQFF
TRBV27	TRBD1	TRBJ2-4	few	TGTGCCAGCAGCAGCTTCCGGGACAGGGTAAAAAACATTCAGTACTTC	CASSSFRDRVKNIQYF
TRBV25-1	-	TRBJ1-2	-	TGTGCCAGCAGTGCCCCCCGGCCTTCGGACGGCTACACCTTC	CASSAPRPSDGYTF
TRBV20-1	-	TRBJ1-1	few	TGCAGTGCCCCTGCCCCGAACACTGAAGCTTTCTTT	CSAPAPNTEAFF
TRBV6-1	-	TRBJ1-2	few	TGTGCCAGCAGTGAAGCGCACAGGCGAGACTTC	CASSEAHRRDF
TRBV28	-	TRBJ1-2	-	TGTGCCAGCAGTTTTCTCAGGGTACCCGATGGCTACACCTTC	CASSFLRVPDGYTF
TRBV5-1	-	TRBJ2-6	-	TGCGCCAGCAGCTTGGCCGGACAGACCAGCTCTGGGGCCAACGTCCTGACTTTC	CASSLAGQTSSGANVLTF
TRBV7-9	-	TRBJ2-1	few	TGTGCCAGCAGCCCCCAGGGGAGGGCGTCCTACAATGAGCAGTTCTTC	CASSPQGRASYNEQFF
TRBV9	TRBD2	TRBJ2-1	few	TGTGCCAGCGGGGGGTCCGGGAGGGCCCACAATGAGCAGTTCTTC	CASGGSGRAHNEQFF
TRBV7-2	-	TRBJ1-1	few	TGTGCCAGCAGCTCCAATAGGGGGGACTTGAACACTGAAGCTTTCTTT	CASSSNRGDLNTEAFF
TRBV7-2	TRBD1	TRBJ2-7	few	TGTGCCAGCAGCTTAGAGGGGGACAGGAAAGGGGACTTC	CASSLEGDRKGDF
TRBV25-1	-	TRBJ1-2	few	TGTGCCAGCAGTGAACGATGGGATTTAGGGGGCTACACCTTC	CASSERWDLGGYTF
TRBV28	-	TRBJ2-7	-	TGTGCCAGCAGTCCTTGGCGGGACCTCAGTGGGGAGCAGTACTTC	CASSPWRDLSGEQYF
TRBV5-1	TRBD2	TRBJ2-7	-	TGCGCCAGCAGCTTGGCCCGGACTAGCGGGAGAACGCTCTACAATGAGCAGTACTTC	CASSLARTSGRTLYNEQYF